The text below deals with one T cell receptor (beta chain). The antigen remains undetermined. This record belongs to a study of identical twins. CDR3 length: 14 amino acids. V lost 5 bases to trimming and J lost 5 bases, with 14 bases between them. Germline CDR1 is MNHNS and CDR2 is SASEGT. Overall study findings and caveats: Models underestimated out-of-frame TCR alpha sharing in monozygotic twins.

TCRdb called the 5' RACE reads again in MiXCR, with one record for every CDR3 protein. The repertoire holds some 500,000 distinct CDR3 sequences, with roughly a fifth as singletons. The same specimen was also included in a second study, on T cells expressing NK-cell markers. As that study records: It was from sorted CD3+CD56+NKG2C+, CD3+CD56+NKG2C- and CD3+CD56-NKG2C+ T cells that TCR beta repertoires came. Each of roughly 6 donors carried dominant NKG2C+ clonotypes accounting for about 1.0-7.0% of CD8+ T cells.

The sequenced sample consisted of CD4+ T cells sorted from blood. This TCR derives from a woman aged 18-29 years in good health. The chain recombines TRBV6-1 with TRBJ2-3, with D tentatively TRBD1 (5 bases). CDR3 nucleotide sequence: TGTGCCAGCAGTCGGACACAACGAGGAGATACGCAGTATTTT. It is translated as CASSRTQRGDTQYF.